This T cell receptor (beta chain) was identified in a study of cytomegalovirus exposure and HLA in healthy donors. The PCR ran on 60 Vbeta and 13 Jbeta primers. Sequencing was performed with immunoSEQ multiplex PCR; in TCRdb, only in-frame clones are kept and a portion is missing. The sample carries roughly 98,000 clones, around 77% recorded once. In this sample, this clone turned up once. As yet, its antigen is unknown. V was clipped by 2 bases and J by 4 bases, with 6 bases between them. Germline loops: CDR1 PRHDT, CDR2 FYEKMQ (reference sequence). The CDR3 sequence is 14 residues long. Overall study findings and caveats: Sequences of the TCR beta chain were said to predict the HLA-A and HLA-B alleles of most subjects accurately.

Sequences were obtained from PBMCs. The chain employs TRBV13 and TRBJ2-6, with D possibly being TRBD1 (5 bases). The sequence was collected from a man aged 35-49 years in good health and CMV-seronegative. The CDR3 bases are TGTGCCAGCAGCTTAAGGACAGGGGCCAACGTCCTGACTTTC. It specifies CASSLRTGANVLTF.